This section outlines one TCR beta chain sequence together with its context. The identical CDR3 is also encoded by other nucleotide sequences in the sample. This table comes from immunoSEQ multiplex PCR, and its TCRdb copy is limited to in-frame clones, with some not included. The sample holds over 85,000 clones; about four fifths are singletons and the top ten take over 10%. The CDR3 spans 13 residues. Germline V gene data show CDR1 as MDHEN and CDR2 as SYDVKM. The germline V and J ends were trimmed by 2 bases and 1 base, with 5 bases remaining between them. This record belongs to a study of cytomegalovirus exposure and HLA in healthy donors.

The clonotype was recovered from a woman between 18 and 29 years old in good health and CMV-seropositive. The sequenced sample was PBMCs. V is TRBV28 and J is TRBJ1-1; D remains unclear. The CDR3 DNA reads TGTGCCAGCAGTTTAGGGCAGAACACTGAAGCTTTCTTT. Its protein product is CASSLGQNTEAFF.